This T cell receptor beta chain was sequenced for a study of identical twins. General study results and limits: Cross-sectional statistics underpinned the conclusions; the same donors were not followed.

MiXCR, run by TCRdb on the 5' RACE reads, gives a single entry per CDR3 protein. The sample consists of about 890,000 distinct CDR3 sequences, about 12% of them appearing once. CDR1 is SGHRS and CDR2 is YFSETQ in the germline V gene. V dropped 4 bases and J dropped 4 bases, with 9 bases sitting between them. This CDR3 contains 12 residues. This clonotype was recorded at least ten times. The antigen remains undetermined. The same data also went into a second study, on yellow fever vaccine responses in identical twins.

The receptor was derived from a young woman in good health. This chain links TRBV5-1 with TRBJ2-7; the D gene is possibly TRBD2 (5 bases). Material: PBMCs. CDR3 in amino acids: CASSQRGYEQYF. The CDR3 coding sequence is TGCGCCAGCAGCCAACGCGGGTACGAGCAGTACTTC.